The 23 T cell receptor beta chains below all came from one sample that was sequenced in a study of CD8+ T cells in alopecia areata. The treatment is: oral pan-JAK inhibitor, 5-10 mg twice daily. Reverse transcribed after extraction, RNA yielded cDNA as the sequencing template. TCRdb's table, derived via immunoSEQ multiplex PCR, lists solely in-frame clones and lacks some. Counted here are more than 95,000 clones, under 90% occurring once; the ten biggest clones make up approximately 12%. The sequenced sample was CD8+ T cells sorted from blood, obtained between weeks 30 and 35, from a patient treated with tofacitinib. The receptors shown here come from a human donor with alopecia areata.

The rearrangement links TRBV11-2 to TRBJ1-1; D may be TRBD1 (6 bases). The CDR3 extends over 12 amino acids. V gave up 5 bases and J gave up 8 bases, with 12 bases separating them. CDR1 is SGHAT and CDR2 is FQNNGV in the germline V gene. The CDR3 loop is CASSPWRGEAFF. The CDR3 bases are TGTGCCAGCAGCCCCTGGAGGGGGGAAGCTTTCTTT.

The chain employs TRBV6-5 and TRBJ2-2; D not resolved. With 6 bases removed from V and 5 bases from J, the gap between germline ends came to 10 bases. CDR3 length equals 13 residues. CDR1 and CDR2 from the germline V gene are MNHEY and SVGAGI. The CDR3 reads CASSALGTGELFF. CDR3 in DNA: TGTGCCAGCAGCGCATTAGGGACCGGGGAGCTGTTTTTT.

The chain is built from TRBV4-1 and TRBJ2-4, with a possible D match to TRBD2 (7 bases). The germline gives CDR1 MGHRA, CDR2 YSYEKL. The CDR3 length is 17 residues. Trimming took 5 bases from V and 0 from J, leaving 17 bases between them. In DNA, the CDR3 is TGCGCCAGCAGCAGTCTTGCGGGGGCTGTAGCCAAAAACATTCAGTACTTC. Translation gives CASSSLAGAVAKNIQYF.

This chain links TRBV29-1 with TRBJ1-1; the D gene is possibly TRBD1 (6 bases). From germline, CDR1 is SQVTM and CDR2 ANQGSEA. V was cut by 3 bases and J by 6 bases, with 14 bases left in between. The CDR3 is 13 residues long. This CDR3 is CSVEGGQSSEAFF. The CDR3, as DNA: TGCAGCGTTGAGGGAGGACAGTCCTCTGAAGCTTTCTTT.

The J gene is TRBJ2-3, the V gene TRBV19; 7 positions match TRBD2. Germline assignment: CDR1 LNHDA and CDR2 SQIVND (reference sequence). CDR3 length: 15 residues. V shed 4 bases and J 4 bases; nucleotides not matched to a gene: 8. The CDR3 coding sequence is TGTGCCAGTAGTAATTATGTGGGAGGGGCAGATACGCAGTATTTT. Protein: CASSNYVGGADTQYF.

This chain links TRBV30 with TRBJ1-1, with 7 bases that match TRBD1. The CDR3 extends over 11 amino acids. With V trimmed by 8 bases and J by 4 bases, 4 bases remained unmatched. The germline V gene encodes CDR1 GTSNPN and CDR2 SVGIG (reference sequence). CDR3: CALDRITEAFF. CDR3 nucleotides: TGTGCCCTGGACAGGATCACTGAAGCTTTCTTT.

A single count supports this clone. The chain joins TRBV27 to TRBJ2-1, with 8 bases lining up with TRBD1. Looked up from germline, CDR1 is MNHEY and CDR2 is SMNVEV (reference sequence). J lost 4 bases, V lost 5 bases, and 4 bases had no gene match. The CDR3 has 14 amino acids. Here the CDR3 reads CASSIDRGYNEQFF. CDR3 nucleotides: TGTGCCAGCAGTATTGACAGGGGTTACAATGAGCAGTTCTTC.

V is TRBV6-5 and J is TRBJ2-7; perhaps TRBD2 as D (6 bases). This CDR3 has 13 amino acids. Germline CDR1 and CDR2: MNHEY and SVGAGI. V dropped 5 bases and J dropped 3 bases, with 11 bases sitting between them. CDR3 coding DNA: TGTGCCAGCAGTCCCACGGGACTCTACGAGCAGTACTTC. This encodes CASSPTGLYEQYF.

The chain joins TRBV29-1 to TRBJ2-7; D ambiguous. The V gene's germline CDR1 is SQVTM and CDR2 ANQGSEA. Trimming stripped 5 bases from V and 2 bases from J, with 4 bases between. This CDR3 contains 10 residues. The CDR3 protein is CSVLTYEQYF. DNA for the CDR3: TGCAGCGTTTTAACCTACGAGCAGTACTTC.

This clone has only one observation. The chain combines TRBV14 with TRBJ1-2; TRBD1 agrees at 9 bases. Germline lookup yields CDR1 SGHDN and CDR2 FVKESK. This CDR3 spans 16 amino acids. The V segment lost 4 bases and the J segment 2 bases; nucleotides outside the gene matches: 8. For the CDR3, the DNA is TGTGCCAGCAGCCCAGTTACAGGGGGCGGCAACTATGGCTACACCTTC. It translates to CASSPVTGGGNYGYTF.

The chain combines TRBV2 with TRBJ1-2, with TRBD1 matching over 9 bases. From germline, CDR1 is SNHLY and CDR2 FYNNEI. The V and J ends lost 8 bases and 7 bases, in that order; junction bases with no gene match: 8. The CDR3 runs 13 residues. The CDR3 DNA reads as TGTGCCAGCGGAGGACAGGGGTCGCCTGGCTACACCTTC. Amino acid sequence: CASGGQGSPGYTF.

This chain joins TRBV7-9 and TRBJ2-2; D is uncertain. The germline gives CDR1 SEHNR, CDR2 FQNEAQ (reference sequence). The length of the CDR3 is 11 residues. Trimming shortened V by 11 bases and J by 3 bases, and 7 bases separated the two germline ends. In DNA form, the CDR3 reads TGTGCCCCCCAGGACACCGGGGAGCTGTTTTTT. Translated, it gives CAPQDTGELFF.

This clone was seen a single time. The chain links TRBV4-1 to TRBJ2-7, with TRBD2 matching over 10 bases. Per the germline V gene, CDR1 is MGHRA and CDR2 is YSYEKL. V trimming: 4 bases; J trimming: 3 bases; junction bases outside the gene matches: 12. The CDR3 extends over 17 amino acids. CDR3 bases: TGCGCCAGCAGCCTAAAGACCGCTAGCGGGAGTAGCTACGAGCAGTACTTC. It yields the protein CASSLKTASGSSYEQYF.

The chain links TRBV7-9 to TRBJ2-1, with 8 bases matching TRBD1. This CDR3 region has 16 residues. J lost 1 base, V lost 4 bases, and 6 bases had no gene match. CDR1 is SEHNR and CDR2 is FQNEAQ in the germline V gene (reference sequence). The CDR3 region is CASSSAQGESYNEQFF. The DNA for the CDR3 is TGTGCCAGCAGCTCCGCACAGGGGGAGTCCTACAATGAGCAGTTCTTC.

This chain joins TRBV5-1 and TRBJ2-1, with D possibly being TRBD1 or TRBD2 (5 bases each). Trimming cost V 4 bases and J 2 bases, with 10 bases left between them. Germline CDR1 is SGHRS and CDR2 is YFSETQ. The CDR3 runs 14 residues. In DNA, the CDR3 is TGCGCCAGCAGCCTGCTGGGGGCCTACAATGAGCAGTTCTTC. Translation gives CASSLLGAYNEQFF.

V gene TRBV27 combines with J gene TRBJ1-2; D not resolved. The V end was cut by 3 bases, the J end by 3 bases, with 11 bases between. The CDR3 runs 14 residues. Per the germline V gene, CDR1 is MNHEY and CDR2 is SMNVEV (reference sequence). CDR3 sequence: CASSFTVADYGYTF. DNA of the CDR3: TGTGCCAGCAGTTTCACGGTAGCGGACTATGGCTACACCTTC.

The chain combines TRBV4-1 with TRBJ2-1, with 9 bases matching TRBD2. Looked up from germline, CDR1 is MGHRA and CDR2 is YSYEKL. The CDR3 has 17 amino acids. The ends lost 2 bases at V and 5 bases at J; junction bases unmatched: 10. The CDR3 region is CASSQSRAGGPNNEQFF. The CDR3 DNA is TGCGCCAGCAGCCAATCTCGGGCGGGAGGGCCTAACAATGAGCAGTTCTTC.

The chain uses TRBV29-1 and TRBJ1-2; a weak D match, TRBD1 (6 bases). Germline CDR1 reads SQVTM; CDR2 reads ANQGSEA. CDR3 length: 13 residues. V was pared by 5 bases and J by 4 bases, with 14 bases between. For the CDR3, the DNA is TGCAGCGTTCCCTTAGGGGGGGCCTATGGCTACACCTTC. It encodes CSVPLGGAYGYTF.

This chain links TRBV6-1 with TRBJ2-7, with TRBD1 matching over 8 bases. Losses at the gene ends were 3 bases for V and 3 bases for J; bases not matched to a gene: 7. Germline V gene sequence: CDR1 MNHNS, CDR2 SASEGT. This CDR3 is built from 15 residues. This CDR3 reads CASSDTGQVLYEQYF. CDR3 nucleotides: TGTGCCAGCAGTGATACGGGACAGGTACTCTACGAGCAGTACTTC.

This chain uses TRBV4-1 with TRBJ2-7; D is uncertain. V lost 1 base and J 2 bases, leaving 9 bases between the germline ends. Germline V gene lookup returns CDR1 MGHRA and CDR2 YSYEKL. The CDR3 is 14 amino acids. The DNA of the CDR3 is TGCGCCAGCAGCCAAGGGGCAGGAACCTACGAGCAGTACTTC. Translated: CASSQGAGTYEQYF.

The sample holds one count of this clone. The chain carries TRBV7-9 and TRBJ2-1; 11 bases agree with TRBD2. Unmatched junction bases numbered 5, after V lost 5 bases and J lost 2 bases. The CDR3 spans 16 residues. Germline values: CDR1 SEHNR, CDR2 FQNEAQ (reference sequence). This CDR3 is CASSPTSGNPYNEQFF. As DNA, the CDR3 is TGTGCCAGCAGCCCGACTAGCGGGAACCCCTACAATGAGCAGTTCTTC.

This clone occurred once. CDR3 DNA sequence: TGTGCCAGCAGCCTTGGACAGGGAAGTAACGAGCAGTACTTC. Amino acids: CASSLGQGSNEQYF. The chain recombines TRBV27 with TRBJ2-7; 8 positions match TRBD1. Germline CDR1 MNHEY, CDR2 SMNVEV (reference sequence). This CDR3 is built from 14 residues. Trimming removed 6 bases from V and 5 bases from J; junction bases left unmatched: 9.

This clone appeared once. The chain carries TRBV11-2 and TRBJ2-1, with unresolved D. V was pared by 9 bases and J by 0 bases, with 9 bases between. The CDR3 sequence is 13 residues long. The germline V gene encodes CDR1 SGHAT and CDR2 FQNNGV. DNA for the CDR3: TGTGCCAGTACGGGTGGCTCCTACAATGAGCAGTTCTTC. It specifies CASTGGSYNEQFF.